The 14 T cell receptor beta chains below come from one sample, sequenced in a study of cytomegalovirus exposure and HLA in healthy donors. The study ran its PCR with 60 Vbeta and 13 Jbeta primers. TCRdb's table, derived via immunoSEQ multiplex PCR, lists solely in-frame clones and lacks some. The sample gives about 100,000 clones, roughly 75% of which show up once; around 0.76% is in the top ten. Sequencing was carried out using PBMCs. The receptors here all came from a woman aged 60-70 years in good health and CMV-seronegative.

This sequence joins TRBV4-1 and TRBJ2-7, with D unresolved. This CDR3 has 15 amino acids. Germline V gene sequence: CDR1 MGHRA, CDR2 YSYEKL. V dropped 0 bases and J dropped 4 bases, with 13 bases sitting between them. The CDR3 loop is CASSQEAPGRYEQYF. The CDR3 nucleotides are TGCGCCAGCAGCCAAGAGGCACCAGGAAGATACGAGCAGTACTTC.

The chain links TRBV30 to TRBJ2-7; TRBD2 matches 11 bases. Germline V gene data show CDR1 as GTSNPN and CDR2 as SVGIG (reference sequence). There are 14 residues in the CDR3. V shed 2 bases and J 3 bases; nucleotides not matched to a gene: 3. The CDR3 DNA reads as TGTGCCTGGAGTCTAGGGACTAGCGGCTACGAGCAGTACTTC. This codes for CAWSLGTSGYEQYF.

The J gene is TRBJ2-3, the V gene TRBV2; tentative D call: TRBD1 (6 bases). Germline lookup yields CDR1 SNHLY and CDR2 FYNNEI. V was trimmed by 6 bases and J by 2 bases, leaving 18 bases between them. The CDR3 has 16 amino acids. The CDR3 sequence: CASSPPPDRITDTQYF. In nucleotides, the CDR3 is TGTGCCAGCAGCCCCCCCCCAGACAGGATCACAGATACGCAGTATTTT.

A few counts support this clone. This CDR3 is CASSQETNGRDGYTF. In nucleotides, the CDR3 is TGCGCCAGCAGCCAAGAAACAAATGGCAGGGATGGCTACACCTTC. The V and J genes are TRBV4-3 and TRBJ1-2; D might be TRBD1 (5 bases). The length of the CDR3 is 15 residues. V lost 0 bases, J lost 6 bases, and 14 bases lay in between. Germline CDR1 reads LGHNA; CDR2 reads YSLEER.

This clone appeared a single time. As DNA, the CDR3 is TGTGCCAGCAGTGAACCGGGACAGGCCGGGCAGTACTTC. Encoded protein: CASSEPGQAGQYF. This rearrangement joins TRBV6-1 to TRBJ2-7; 8 bases fit TRBD1. There are 13 residues in the CDR3. Germline CDR1 MNHNS, CDR2 SASEGT. V trimming: 2 bases; J trimming: 9 bases; junction bases outside the gene matches: 6.

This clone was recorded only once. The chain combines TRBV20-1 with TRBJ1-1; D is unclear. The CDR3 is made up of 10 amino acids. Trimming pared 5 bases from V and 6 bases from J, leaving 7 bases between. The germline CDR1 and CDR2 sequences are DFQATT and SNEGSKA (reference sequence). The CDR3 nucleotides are TGCAGTGCTCCCTACGCTGAAGCTTTCTTT. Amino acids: CSAPYAEAFF.

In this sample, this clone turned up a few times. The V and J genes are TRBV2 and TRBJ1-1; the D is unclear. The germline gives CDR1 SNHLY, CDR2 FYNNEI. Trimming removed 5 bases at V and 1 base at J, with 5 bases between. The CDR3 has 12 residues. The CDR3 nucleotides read TGTGCCAGCAGTCCAGAGAACACTGAAGCTTTCTTT. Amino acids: CASSPENTEAFF.

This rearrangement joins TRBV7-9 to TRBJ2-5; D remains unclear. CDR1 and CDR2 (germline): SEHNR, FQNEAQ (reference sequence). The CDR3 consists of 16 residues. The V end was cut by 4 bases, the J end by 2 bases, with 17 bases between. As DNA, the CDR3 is TGTGCCAGCAGCTCCATACTTAGGAGTTCGCAAGAGACCCAGTACTTC. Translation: CASSSILRSSQETQYF.

The CDR3 coding sequence is TGCAGCGTTGATACTAGTCCGCTCGGGGACGAGCAGTACTTC. This translates into CSVDTSPLGDEQYF. The chain uses TRBV29-1 and TRBJ2-7; possible D gene TRBD2, 5 bases. This CDR3 contains 14 residues. Germline V gene lookup returns CDR1 SQVTM and CDR2 ANQGSEA. V lost 3 bases and J 5 bases, leaving 17 bases between the germline ends.

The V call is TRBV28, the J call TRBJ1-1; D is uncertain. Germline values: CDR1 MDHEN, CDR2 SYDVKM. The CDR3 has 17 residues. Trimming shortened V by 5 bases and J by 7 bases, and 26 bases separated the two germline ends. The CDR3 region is CASSQQRSGRQPFEAFF. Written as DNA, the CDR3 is TGTGCCAGCAGTCAGCAACGTTCCGGGAGGCAGCCCTTTGAAGCTTTCTTT.

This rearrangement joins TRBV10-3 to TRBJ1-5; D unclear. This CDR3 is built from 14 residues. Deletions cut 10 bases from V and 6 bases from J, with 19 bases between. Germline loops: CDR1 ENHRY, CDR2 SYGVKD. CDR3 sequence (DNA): TGTGCCACTGAGGCGACCGGGGATATTCAGCCCCAGCATTTT. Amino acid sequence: CATEATGDIQPQHF.

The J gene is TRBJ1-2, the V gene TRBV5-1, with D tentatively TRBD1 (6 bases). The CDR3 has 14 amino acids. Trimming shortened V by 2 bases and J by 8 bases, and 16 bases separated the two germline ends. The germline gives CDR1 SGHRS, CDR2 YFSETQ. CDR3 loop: CASSLGPSGEGYTF. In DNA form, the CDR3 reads TGCGCCAGCAGCTTAGGCCCCTCAGGGGAGGGCTACACCTTC.

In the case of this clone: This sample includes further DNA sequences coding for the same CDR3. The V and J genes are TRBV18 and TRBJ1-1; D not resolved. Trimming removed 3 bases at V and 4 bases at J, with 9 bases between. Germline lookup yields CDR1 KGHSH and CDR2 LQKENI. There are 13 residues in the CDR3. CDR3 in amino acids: CASSPDRGTEAFF. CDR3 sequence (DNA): TGTGCCAGCTCACCGGACCGGGGCACTGAAGCTTTCTTT.

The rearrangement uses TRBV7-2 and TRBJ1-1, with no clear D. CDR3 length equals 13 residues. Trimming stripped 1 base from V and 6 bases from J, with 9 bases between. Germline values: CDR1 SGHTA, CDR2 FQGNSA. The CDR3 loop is CASSLGAFAEAFF. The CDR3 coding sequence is TGTGCCAGCAGCTTAGGTGCGTTCGCTGAAGCTTTCTTT.